This record covers a single T cell receptor beta chain. This table comes from immunoSEQ multiplex PCR, and its TCRdb copy is limited to in-frame clones, with some not included. The data show over 250,000 clones, with 85% seen just once and roughly 5% held by the top ten. This specimen belongs to a study of blood T cell repertoires in COVID-19. About the research overall: PBMCs, B-cell-depleted T cells, or T cells were the source of the cDNA or gDNA that made up the material.

The sequenced sample was peripheral blood. This receptor was obtained from a man in his fifties with active or convalescent COVID-19.

DNA of the CDR3: TGTGCCAGCTCCGTGGGGCACAGCCCCTACGAGCAGTACTTC. Its protein is CASSVGHSPYEQYF. V usage is TRBV28 and J usage is TRBJ2-7; possibly TRBD1 for D (5 bases). The CDR3 runs to 14 residues. Germline V CDR1 and CDR2: MDHEN, SYDVKM. V lost 8 bases and J lost 2, with 16 bases in between.